The source of this T cell receptor (beta chain) is a study of PD-L1 blockade in urothelial cancer. Study at large: Male sex and bladder-origin urothelial cancer were recorded for about 85% of the roughly 30 patients. Blood analysis took place 3 weeks (second dose) and 6 weeks after treatment start. T cells numbered a median of about 150,000 in the blood samples.

The CDR3 has 18 amino acids. V was trimmed by 1 base and J by 4 bases, leaving 19 bases between them. Germline values: CDR1 LNHNV, CDR2 YYDKDF (reference sequence). Time point denoted: peripheral blood 6 weeks after treatment start. Urothelial carcinoma in patients was locally advanced or metastatic. Here immunoSEQ multiplex PCR was the method, and the copy in TCRdb shows in-frame clones only, minus some. The repertoire holds roughly 100,000 clones, with roughly 83% as singletons. This rearrangement joins TRBV15 to TRBJ1-4; D may be TRBD1 (5 bases). The sample in question was PBMCs, obtained around atezolizumab (anti-PD-L1) treatment. This sequence originates from a man in his 70s with urothelial cancer. The CDR3 nucleotides read TGTGCCACCAGCAGAGTAACGGTAGCGCGGGGCAGTAATGAAAAACTGTTTTTT. Translation gives CATSRVTVARGSNEKLFF.